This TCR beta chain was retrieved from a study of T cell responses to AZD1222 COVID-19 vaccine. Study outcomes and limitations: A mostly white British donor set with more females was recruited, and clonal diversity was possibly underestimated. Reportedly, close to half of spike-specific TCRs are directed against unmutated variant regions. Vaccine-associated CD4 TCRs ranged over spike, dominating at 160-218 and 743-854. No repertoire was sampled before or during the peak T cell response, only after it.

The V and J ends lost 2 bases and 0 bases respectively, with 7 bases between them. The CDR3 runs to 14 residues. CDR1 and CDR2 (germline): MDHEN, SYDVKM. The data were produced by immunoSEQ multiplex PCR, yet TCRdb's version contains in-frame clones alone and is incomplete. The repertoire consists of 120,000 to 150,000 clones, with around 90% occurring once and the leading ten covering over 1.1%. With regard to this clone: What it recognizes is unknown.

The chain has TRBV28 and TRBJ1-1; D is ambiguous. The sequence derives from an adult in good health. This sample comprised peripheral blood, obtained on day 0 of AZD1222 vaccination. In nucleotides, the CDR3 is TGTGCCAGCAGTTTACAGGTTGTGAACACTGAAGCTTTCTTT. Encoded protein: CASSLQVVNTEAFF.